The 28 T cell receptor beta chains below were found in one sample sequenced in a study of beta chain features in type 1 diabetes. Of the isolated RNA, all was reverse transcribed, and so the sequenced material was expressed TCRB transcripts. TCRdb's table, derived via immunoSEQ multiplex PCR, lists solely in-frame clones and lacks some. The sample lists 140,000 or so clones; under 11% were seen once. Sequenced: naive CD4+ T cells from blood. The receptors come from a man aged 18 to 30 in good health.

This chain connects TRBV7-9 to TRBJ1-3, with 9 bases aligning to TRBD1. V was pared by 5 bases and J by 4 bases, with 12 bases of the junction left unmatched. Germline lookup yields CDR1 SEHNR and CDR2 FQNEAQ (reference sequence). This CDR3 contains 17 residues. The CDR3 loop reads CASSPGTGIPAGNTIYF. The CDR3 nucleotides are TGTGCCAGCAGCCCCGGGACAGGGATCCCCGCGGGAAACACCATATATTTT.

The genes are TRBV6-5 and TRBJ2-2, with TRBD2 identical over 8 bases. Germline V gene sequence: CDR1 MNHEY, CDR2 SVGAGI. V shed 0 bases and J 3 bases; nucleotides not matched to a gene: 3. CDR3 size: 16 residues. For the CDR3, the DNA is TGTGCCAGCAGTTACTCGGCGGGGGGATACACCGGGGAGCTGTTTTTT. It specifies CASSYSAGGYTGELFF.

The J gene is TRBJ2-7, the V gene TRBV9; 9 positions match TRBD1. Per germline, CDR1 SGDLS and CDR2 YYNGEE. Trimming at V came to 0 bases and at J to 4 bases, leaving 5 bases not matched to a gene. The CDR3 consists of 15 residues. The CDR3 bases are TGTGCCAGCAGCGTAGGGACAGGGGTATTATACGAGCAGTACTTC. Translating it yields CASSVGTGVLYEQYF.

The V and J genes are TRBV30 and TRBJ2-7; the match to TRBD1 covers 9 bases. The germline gives CDR1 GTSNPN, CDR2 SVGIG (reference sequence). The CDR3 extends over 14 amino acids. Trimming at V came to 3 bases and at J to 5 bases, leaving 8 bases not matched to a gene. In DNA, the CDR3 is TGTGCCTGGAGACTGGGGACAGGGATCGACGAGCAGTACTTC. This encodes CAWRLGTGIDEQYF.

The rearrangement links TRBV7-8 to TRBJ1-5, with D perhaps matching TRBD1 (6 bases). Germline loops: CDR1 SGHVS, CDR2 FQNEAQ. V shed 8 bases and J shed 6 bases, with 23 bases lying between them. This CDR3 region has 16 residues. The CDR3 sequence: CASVRAIGQMGQPQHF. In DNA form, the CDR3 reads TGTGCCAGCGTTAGGGCCATCGGACAGATGGGTCAGCCCCAGCATTTT.

The CDR3 spells CAIRGGQSENTEAFF. The CDR3 nucleotides read TGTGCCATCAGGGGGGGACAGTCGGAGAACACTGAAGCTTTCTTT. This rearrangement joins TRBV10-3 to TRBJ1-1; TRBD1 agrees at 7 bases. The V gene end was trimmed by 6 bases and the J gene end by 1 base; junction bases not matched to a gene: 8. The CDR3 spans 15 residues. The germline V gene encodes CDR1 ENHRY and CDR2 SYGVKD.

This chain connects TRBV25-1 to TRBJ1-4; possibly TRBD1 for D (5 bases). CDR1 is MGHDK, CDR2 SYGVNS, per germline. The CDR3 contains 15 residues. V gave up 1 base and J gave up 5 bases, with 11 bases separating them. The CDR3 is CASSELGAENEKLFF. The CDR3 coding sequence is TGTGCCAGCAGTGAATTAGGGGCGGAGAATGAAAAACTGTTTTTT.

This clone was detected a few times. The chain recombines TRBV5-4 with TRBJ2-2; D remains ambiguous. This CDR3 is built from 12 residues. Per the germline V gene, CDR1 is SGHNT and CDR2 is YYREEE (reference sequence). V lost 4 bases and J 8 bases, leaving 9 bases between the germline ends. CDR3 nucleotides: TGTGCCAGCAGCCCCCCCTCTGGGGAGCTGTTTTTT. This codes for CASSPPSGELFF.

This clone was recorded at least ten times. The chain carries TRBV6-6 and TRBJ2-3, with 8 bases matching TRBD2. The V and J ends lost 0 bases and 8 bases, in that order; junction bases with no gene match: 7. The CDR3 totals 15 residues. Germline V gene lookup returns CDR1 MNHNY and CDR2 SVGAGI (reference sequence). CDR3 coding DNA: TGTGCCAGCAGTTACTCACCAGCGGGGGATGGTACGCAGTATTTT. It translates to CASSYSPAGDGTQYF.

The chain links TRBV4-3 to TRBJ2-7; 7 positions match TRBD1. J gave up 7 bases and V 4 bases, and 13 bases lay outside the gene matches. The CDR3 sequence is 15 residues long. CDR1 LGHNA and CDR2 YSLEER come from the germline V gene. In DNA form, the CDR3 reads TGCGCCAGCAGCCTCGAAGGGACAGCCGTAGGGGAGCAGTACTTC. Its translation: CASSLEGTAVGEQYF.

This sequence joins TRBV14 and TRBJ1-3; no reliable D call. CDR3 length: 16 residues. Looked up from germline, CDR1 is SGHDN and CDR2 is FVKESK. The V and J ends lost 1 base and 0 bases respectively, with 10 bases between them. This chain's CDR3 is CASSQVQAYSGNTIYF. The CDR3 region has the DNA TGTGCCAGCAGCCAAGTTCAGGCTTACTCTGGAAACACCATATATTTT.

This clone was seen a few times. CDR3 coding DNA: TGTGCCAGCAGCCCTCAAGCGGCCGGGGAGCAGTTCTTC. Translated, it gives CASSPQAAGEQFF. V gene TRBV9 combines with J gene TRBJ2-1, with D tentatively TRBD2 (5 bases). Germline CDR1 is SGDLS and CDR2 is YYNGEE. Trimming left V 4 bases short and J 10 bases short, with 15 bases between. This CDR3 is built from 13 residues.

A few counts support this clone. The chain joins TRBV7-2 to TRBJ2-1, with TRBD2 matching over 7 bases. This CDR3 has 16 residues. V was pared by 1 base and J by 2 bases, with 5 bases of the junction left unmatched. The germline V gene has CDR1 SGHTA and CDR2 FQGNSA. CDR3 sequence reads: CASSLVGGGTYNEQFF. The CDR3 DNA reads TGTGCCAGCAGCTTAGTGGGCGGGGGTACCTACAATGAGCAGTTCTTC.

V is TRBV6-1 and J is TRBJ2-7, with D perhaps TRBD1 (6 bases). CDR1 and CDR2 (germline): MNHNS, SASEGT. The CDR3 sequence is 15 residues long. The V and J ends lost 3 bases and 6 bases respectively, with 18 bases between them. CDR3 DNA: TGTGCCAGCAGTGACGCCCGCAGGGGAGCTACCGAGCAGTACTTC. This translates into CASSDARRGATEQYF.

The J gene is TRBJ2-7, the V gene TRBV7-8, with 9 bases fitting TRBD1. CDR3 length: 15 residues. Looked up from germline, CDR1 is SGHVS and CDR2 is FQNEAQ. With 6 bases clipped from V and 6 bases from J, the junction kept 12 bases outside the gene matches. The CDR3 nucleotides are TGTGCCAGCAGTCAACCGGGACAGGGTATAGGCGAGCAGTACTTC. This translates into CASSQPGQGIGEQYF.

The chain combines TRBV18 with TRBJ1-2; D call uncertain. Germline CDR1 and CDR2: KGHSH and LQKENI. The length of the CDR3 is 18 residues. Trimming left V 3 bases short and J 7 bases short, with 27 bases between. The CDR3 loop is CASSPPSVSGSVGSGYTF. In DNA, the CDR3 is TGTGCCAGCTCACCCCCCAGCGTTAGCGGCTCCGTAGGGTCTGGCTACACCTTC.

This chain connects TRBV11-2 to TRBJ1-6; D is undetermined. CDR3 size: 13 residues. V was shortened by 4 bases and J by 9 bases, with 10 bases between the two germline ends. CDR1 and CDR2 from the germline V gene are SGHAT and FQNNGV. Written as DNA, the CDR3 is TGTGCCAGCAGCTCCACGGCTAGTTCACCCCTCCACTTT. It specifies CASSSTASSPLHF.

This rearrangement joins TRBV5-6 to TRBJ2-5; D is perhaps TRBD1 (6 bases). There are 13 residues in the CDR3. V was pared by 5 bases and J by 2 bases, with 10 bases between. Germline-derived CDR1 and CDR2 are SGHDT and YYEEEE. The CDR3 sequence is CASRGRGQETQYF. DNA for the CDR3: TGTGCCAGCAGAGGCAGGGGACAAGAGACCCAGTACTTC.

This clone was seen more than once but under ten times. This chain connects TRBV7-9 to TRBJ2-2, with TRBD1 matching 7 bases. This CDR3 has 15 residues. The germline gives CDR1 SEHNR, CDR2 FQNEAQ (reference sequence). The V and J ends lost 1 base and 4 bases, in that order; junction bases with no gene match: 3. The DNA of the CDR3 is TGTGCCAGCAGCTTAGGACAGGGTTCCACCGGGGAGCTGTTTTTT. It translates to CASSLGQGSTGELFF. Drawing the rest from reference TRBV7-9 and TRBJ2-2, the complete variable domain is DTGVSQNPRHKITKRGQNVTFRCDPISEHNRLYWYRQTLGQGPEFLTYFQNEAQLEKSRLLSDRFSAERPKGSFSTLEIQRTEQGDSAMYLCASSLGQGSTGELFFGEGSRLTVL.

This chain links TRBV7-2 with TRBJ1-4; 8 bases align to TRBD1. This CDR3 spans 15 amino acids. The trim removed 5 bases at V and 7 bases at J, leaving 9 bases unmatched. Germline CDR1 SGHTA, CDR2 FQGNSA. DNA of the CDR3: TGTGCCAGCAGCGCCCGACAGGGGAAGGGTGAAAAACTGTTTTTT. Encoded protein: CASSARQGKGEKLFF.

This clone was seen a few times. This chain connects TRBV2 to TRBJ2-3, with 8 bases lining up with TRBD1. This CDR3 is built from 16 residues. Trimming cost V 8 bases and J 0 bases; bases outside gene matches: 10. Germline V gives CDR1 SNHLY, CDR2 FYNNEI. Here the CDR3 reads CASPDRADSSTDTQYF. CDR3 in DNA: TGTGCCAGCCCGGACAGGGCGGACTCTAGCACAGATACGCAGTATTTT.

This clone was picked up a small number of times. The J gene is TRBJ2-7, the V gene TRBV2; possible D gene TRBD1, 6 bases. Germline CDR1 SNHLY, CDR2 FYNNEI. V was shortened by 8 bases and J by 2 bases, with 10 bases between the two germline ends. The CDR3 loop spans 12 amino acids. CDR3 protein: CASEDSTYEQYF. For the CDR3, the DNA is TGTGCCAGCGAGGACAGTACCTACGAGCAGTACTTC.

The chain joins TRBV28 to TRBJ2-2, with TRBD1 matching 12 bases. V shed 4 bases and J 8 bases; nucleotides not matched to a gene: 2. This CDR3 contains 14 residues. From germline, CDR1 is MDHEN and CDR2 SYDVKM. CDR3 in DNA: TGTGCCAGCAGTTCGGGACAGGGGGCGGGGGAGCTGTTTTTT. Residues: CASSSGQGAGELFF. Using reference TRBV28 and TRBJ2-2 for the parts outside the CDR3, the full variable domain is DVKVTQSSRYLVKRTGEKVFLECVQDMDHENMFWYRQDPGLGLRLIYFSYDVKMKEKGDIPEGYSVSREKKERFSLILESASTNQTSMYLCASSSGQGAGELFFGEGSRLTVL.

This clone came up many times. This chain links TRBV30 with TRBJ2-3; 7 positions match TRBD1. CDR3 length: 13 residues. Trimming removed 1 base from V and 5 bases from J; junction bases left unmatched: 3. CDR1 and CDR2 (germline): GTSNPN, SVGIG (reference sequence). The CDR3 loop reads CAWSGGGQDTQYF. The DNA for the CDR3 is TGTGCCTGGAGTGGAGGGGGCCAAGATACGCAGTATTTT. Full variable domain (outside the CDR3, taken from reference TRBV30 and TRBJ2-3): SQTIHQWPATLVQPVGSPLSLECTVEGTSNPNLYWYRQAAGRGLQLLFYSVGIGQISSEVPQNLSASRPQDRQFILSSKKLLLSDSGFYLCAWSGGGQDTQYFGPGTRLTVL.

V is TRBV5-1 and J is TRBJ2-3, with D possibly matching TRBD2 (6 bases). Germline CDR1 reads SGHRS; CDR2 reads YFSETQ. The germline V and J ends were trimmed by 1 base and 6 bases, with 12 bases remaining between them. The CDR3 covers 14 residues. CDR3 DNA sequence: TGCGCCAGCAGCTTGAACCCAGGAGGGGATACGCAGTATTTT. It specifies CASSLNPGGDTQYF. Looking up the rest from reference TRBV5-1 and TRBJ2-3 gives the full variable domain: KAGVTQTPRYLIKTRGQQVTLSCSPISGHRSVSWYQQTPGQGLQFLFEYFSETQRNKGNFPGRFSGRQFSNSRSEMNVSTLELGDSALYLCASSLNPGGDTQYFGPGTRLTVL.

The rearrangement links TRBV6-6 to TRBJ1-4; 11 nucleotides agree with TRBD1. V was pared by 5 bases and J by 7 bases, with 6 bases of the junction left unmatched. Germline lookup yields CDR1 MNHNY and CDR2 SVGAGI (reference sequence). The length of the CDR3 is 15 residues. The CDR3 here is CASSTGQGAREKLFF. CDR3 coding DNA: TGTGCCAGCAGTACCGGACAGGGGGCGCGTGAAAAACTGTTTTTT.

This clone was detected a few times. The J gene is TRBJ1-4, the V gene TRBV7-9; D gene uncertain. Trimming removed 4 bases from V and 7 bases from J, with 16 bases in between. The CDR3 is 15 amino acids. From germline, CDR1 is SEHNR and CDR2 FQNEAQ (reference sequence). This CDR3 is CASSSAAGLGEKLFF. As DNA, the CDR3 is TGTGCCAGCAGCTCAGCGGCCGGGTTGGGTGAAAAACTGTTTTTT.

In its sample, this clone was seen a few times. This chain joins TRBV18 and TRBJ2-1, with 15 bases fitting TRBD2. The germline gives CDR1 KGHSH, CDR2 LQKENI. Unmatched junction bases numbered 4, after V lost 6 bases and J lost 4 bases. The CDR3 totals 16 residues. The CDR3 DNA is TGTGCCAGCTCGACAGGGACTAGCGGGGGGTACAATGAGCAGTTCTTC. It yields the protein CASSTGTSGGYNEQFF.